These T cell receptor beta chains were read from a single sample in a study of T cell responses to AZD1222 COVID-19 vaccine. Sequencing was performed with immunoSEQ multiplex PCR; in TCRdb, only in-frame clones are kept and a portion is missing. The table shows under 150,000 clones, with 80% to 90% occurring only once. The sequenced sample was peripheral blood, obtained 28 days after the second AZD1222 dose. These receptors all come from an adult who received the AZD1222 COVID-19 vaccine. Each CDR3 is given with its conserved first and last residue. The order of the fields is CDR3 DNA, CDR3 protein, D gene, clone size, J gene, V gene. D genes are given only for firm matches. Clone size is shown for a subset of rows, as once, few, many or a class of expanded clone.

DNA: TGCGCCAGCAGCTTGGTCGGGACAGGGTTCGGAAACACCATATATTTT
CDR3: CASSLVGTGFGNTIYF
D: TRBD1
size: .
J: TRBJ1-3
V: TRBV5-1

DNA: TGTGCCAGTAGTGCCGGACTAGCGGGGGTACAAGATACGCAGTATTTT
CDR3: CASSAGLAGVQDTQYF
D: TRBD2
size: .
J: TRBJ2-3
V: TRBV19

DNA: TGTGCCAGCAGTGTAGAGGGAGTAAGCCACGAGCAGTACTTC
CDR3: CASSVEGVSHEQYF
D: .
size: .
J: TRBJ2-7
V: TRBV2

DNA: TGTGCCAGCAGTGAAGCCCCAGGGGGGTCAGGCTACACCTTC
CDR3: CASSEAPGGSGYTF
D: TRBD1
size: .
J: TRBJ1-2
V: TRBV6-1

DNA: TGCGCCAGCACGGACCCGAAAACGACCTACAATGAGCAGTTCTTC
CDR3: CASTDPKTTYNEQFF
D: .
size: .
J: TRBJ2-1
V: TRBV5-1

DNA: TGTGCCAGCCATTTGCAGAATAATTCACCCCTCCACTTT
CDR3: CASHLQNNSPLHF
D: .
size: .
J: TRBJ1-6
V: TRBV6-5

DNA: TGCGCCAGCAGCTTGGGCGTGAGCCAGGGAGGCTACACCTTC
CDR3: CASSLGVSQGGYTF
D: .
size: .
J: TRBJ1-2
V: TRBV5-1

DNA: TGTGCCAGCTCAGCGGGACAGTTCAATCAGCCCCAGCATTTT
CDR3: CASSAGQFNQPQHF
D: TRBD1
size: .
J: TRBJ1-5
V: TRBV18

DNA: TGTGCCAGTTCAAAAGGAAGTTTGCCGGGACGATCTTACAATGAGCAGTTCTTC
CDR3: CASSKGSLPGRSYNEQFF
D: .
size: .
J: TRBJ2-1
V: TRBV19

DNA: TGTGCCTGGAGTGTACTGGGCGTCAGAGGTCGGAATGAGCAGTTCTTC
CDR3: CAWSVLGVRGRNEQFF
D: .
size: .
J: TRBJ2-1
V: TRBV30

DNA: TGTGCCAGCAGCTTAGGGCTGGAAGAGACCCAGTACTTC
CDR3: CASSLGLEETQYF
D: .
size: .
J: TRBJ2-5
V: TRBV11-2

DNA: TGTGCCAGCAGCTTGGACGGGAGGATCCCCACAGATACGCAGTATTTT
CDR3: CASSLDGRIPTDTQYF
D: TRBD2
size: large
J: TRBJ2-3
V: TRBV5-4

DNA: TGTGCCAGCGCCGGACGGCTGAACACCGGGGAGCTGTTTTTT
CDR3: CASAGRLNTGELFF
D: .
size: .
J: TRBJ2-2
V: TRBV2

DNA: TGTGCCAGCAGCCCAGAGAGAGTCTCTGGAAACACCATATATTTT
CDR3: CASSPERVSGNTIYF
D: .
size: .
J: TRBJ1-3
V: TRBV7-9

DNA: TGTGCCAGCAGCCAAGTGGACTATGGCTACACCTTC
CDR3: CASSQVDYGYTF
D: .
size: .
J: TRBJ1-2
V: TRBV3-1/TRBV3-2

DNA: TGTGCCAGTAGTATATTACAAACTCAGCCCCAGCATTTT
CDR3: CASSILQTQPQHF
D: .
size: .
J: TRBJ1-5
V: TRBV19

DNA: TGTGCCAGCTCAGGTGGCAATAGCAATCAGCCCCAGCATTTT
CDR3: CASSGGNSNQPQHF
D: .
size: .
J: TRBJ1-5
V: TRBV18

DNA: TGTGCCAGCACCCCCGGCGGGGAAGGCACTGAAGCTTTCTTT
CDR3: CASTPGGEGTEAFF
D: .
size: .
J: TRBJ1-1
V: TRBV5-4

DNA: TGTGCCAGTAGTTTCGGGCCTAGTGAAGCTTTCTTT
CDR3: CASSFGPSEAFF
D: .
size: .
J: TRBJ1-1
V: TRBV19

DNA: TGTGCCAGCACCTTACACCCGGACAGCTATGGCTACACCTTC
CDR3: CASTLHPDSYGYTF
D: .
size: .
J: TRBJ1-2
V: TRBV6-5

DNA: TGTGCCAGCTCGGGTGGGACAGACCCCTACGAGCAGTACTTC
CDR3: CASSGGTDPYEQYF
D: .
size: .
J: TRBJ2-7
V: TRBV21-1

DNA: TGTGCCAGAAGCTGGGAGGCGGACAGCCTATATGGCTACACCTTC
CDR3: CARSWEADSLYGYTF
D: .
size: .
J: TRBJ1-2
V: TRBV5-3

DNA: TGTGCCAGCAGCCTCGGACAGGGAGTGGGGGAGACCCAGTACTTC
CDR3: CASSLGQGVGETQYF
D: TRBD1
size: .
J: TRBJ2-5
V: TRBV5-4

DNA: TGTGCCAGCAGTTACAGCGGTAGGAATTCACCCCTCCACTTT
CDR3: CASSYSGRNSPLHF
D: .
size: .
J: TRBJ1-6
V: TRBV6-5

DNA: TGTGCCAGCAGCCCGCCCTACAATGAGCAGTTCTTC
CDR3: CASSPPYNEQFF
D: .
size: .
J: TRBJ2-1
V: TRBV11-1

DNA: TGTGCCAGCAGCTCATGGCAGAAGACTAGCGGGAGGGAGGAGTTCTTC
CDR3: CASSSWQKTSGREEFF
D: TRBD2
size: many
J: TRBJ2-1
V: TRBV7-9

DNA: TGTGCCAGCAGCGGGGACAGGGGTAATTCACCCCTCCACTTT
CDR3: CASSGDRGNSPLHF
D: TRBD1
size: .
J: TRBJ1-6
V: TRBV5-4

DNA: TGTGCCAGCTCCCATAATTCACCCCTCCACTTT
CDR3: CASSHNSPLHF
D: .
size: .
J: TRBJ1-6
V: TRBV6-6

DNA: TGTGCCAGTAGTACCATACAGGGGGTCAGCAATCAGCCCCAGCATTTT
CDR3: CASSTIQGVSNQPQHF
D: TRBD1
size: .
J: TRBJ1-5
V: TRBV19

DNA: TGTGCCAGCAGCCGCACCGACAGGGACAATCAGCCCCAGCATTTT
CDR3: CASSRTDRDNQPQHF
D: TRBD1
size: .
J: TRBJ1-5
V: TRBV6-5

DNA: TGCAGCGTGGCAGCTATGCGAGTCCCCTACGAGCAGTACTTC
CDR3: CSVAAMRVPYEQYF
D: .
size: .
J: TRBJ2-7
V: TRBV29-1

DNA: TGTGCCAGCCGCAGTAATAGCAATCAGCCCCAGCATTTT
CDR3: CASRSNSNQPQHF
D: .
size: .
J: TRBJ1-5
V: TRBV6-6

DNA: TGTGCCAGCAGCCAGGGACTAGACCCTCGGGAGGAGCTGTTTTTT
CDR3: CASSQGLDPREELFF
D: TRBD2
size: .
J: TRBJ2-2
V: TRBV7-7

DNA: TGTGCCATCAGTGAGACACTAGCGGCAGATACGCAGTATTTT
CDR3: CAISETLAADTQYF
D: TRBD2
size: .
J: TRBJ2-3
V: TRBV10-3

DNA: TGCGCCAGCAGCTTGGTAGGTGATAAACTGTTTTTT
CDR3: CASSLVGDKLFF
D: .
size: once
J: TRBJ1-4
V: TRBV5-1

DNA: TGTGCCAGCAACACCTTTTACACTGAAGCTTTCTTT
CDR3: CASNTFYTEAFF
D: .
size: .
J: TRBJ1-1
V: TRBV12-3/TRBV12-4

DNA: TGTGCCAGTAGTAAATCGGACGGGAGGGATGGCTACACCTTC
CDR3: CASSKSDGRDGYTF
D: .
size: .
J: TRBJ1-2
V: TRBV19

DNA: TGTGCCAGCAGTTTTAGGACTAATGAAAAACTGTTTTTT
CDR3: CASSFRTNEKLFF
D: .
size: .
J: TRBJ1-4
V: TRBV12-3/TRBV12-4

DNA: TGTGCCTGGGGGGCGGGACAGGGGAATTCACCCCTCCACTTT
CDR3: CAWGAGQGNSPLHF
D: TRBD1
size: .
J: TRBJ1-6
V: TRBV30

DNA: TGTGCCAGCAGCGTAGAATTCTTAGCGGGGGTTTACAATGAGCAGTTCTTC
CDR3: CASSVEFLAGVYNEQFF
D: TRBD2
size: once
J: TRBJ2-1
V: TRBV9

DNA: TGCGCCAGCAGCTTGGCCGAGGGTGGCACTGAAGCTTTCTTT
CDR3: CASSLAEGGTEAFF
D: .
size: .
J: TRBJ1-1
V: TRBV5-1

DNA: TGTGCCAGCAGTCTCGGGACAGGGGTAGCTTTCTTT
CDR3: CASSLGTGVAFF
D: TRBD1
size: .
J: TRBJ1-1
V: TRBV11-3

DNA: TGTGCCTGGAGCGTAGGACTAGGGACTAATGAAAAACTGTTTTTT
CDR3: CAWSVGLGTNEKLFF
D: .
size: once
J: TRBJ1-4
V: TRBV30

DNA: TGCGCCAGCAGCCCACAACAGGGGGCTAACTATGGCTACACCTTC
CDR3: CASSPQQGANYGYTF
D: TRBD1
size: once
J: TRBJ1-2
V: TRBV4-1

DNA: TGCAGCGTTGAACCCTGGACGGGGGGGGACACTGAAGCTTTCTTT
CDR3: CSVEPWTGGDTEAFF
D: .
size: .
J: TRBJ1-1
V: TRBV29-1

DNA: TGCGCCAGCAGCTTGGGGCAGGTTAATAATTCACCCCTCCACTTT
CDR3: CASSLGQVNNSPLHF
D: .
size: many
J: TRBJ1-6
V: TRBV5-1

DNA: TGTGCCAGCAGCCCTCCGGGCGCGAGGGGGCAAAATTCACCCCTCCACTTT
CDR3: CASSPPGARGQNSPLHF
D: TRBD1
size: .
J: TRBJ1-6
V: TRBV7-9

DNA: TGTGCCAGCAGTATTGGGGCGGGAGGGACCAGTGTCACCGGGGAGCTGTTTTTT
CDR3: CASSIGAGGTSVTGELFF
D: TRBD2
size: .
J: TRBJ2-2
V: TRBV11-2

DNA: TGTGCCAGCAGCCTTAGGTGGGAGAGGTATCAAGATACGCAGTATTTT
CDR3: CASSLRWERYQDTQYF
D: .
size: once
J: TRBJ2-3
V: TRBV14

DNA: TGTGCCAGCAGCCAAGATATGTCAGGGGGCACAGATACGCAGTATTTT
CDR3: CASSQDMSGGTDTQYF
D: .
size: many
J: TRBJ2-3
V: TRBV4-2

DNA: TGTGCCAGCAGCTTGGGGAGGGACCCCTACGAGCAGTACTTC
CDR3: CASSLGRDPYEQYF
D: .
size: .
J: TRBJ2-7
V: TRBV5-8

DNA: TGTGCCAGCAGCTTAGAGGGACAGGGGTTTTCACCCCTCCACTTT
CDR3: CASSLEGQGFSPLHF
D: TRBD1
size: .
J: TRBJ1-6
V: TRBV7-8

DNA: TGCAGCGTTGCCCTGACAGGGGGCAATCAGCCCCAGCATTTT
CDR3: CSVALTGGNQPQHF
D: TRBD1
size: .
J: TRBJ1-5
V: TRBV29-1

DNA: TGTGCCAGCAGTCCCCAGCCCGGGACAGGTGGAAACACCATATATTTT
CDR3: CASSPQPGTGGNTIYF
D: TRBD1
size: .
J: TRBJ1-3
V: TRBV2